These T cell receptor beta chains were read from a single sample in a study of CD8 T cells in ankylosing spondylitis. TCRdb fed the 5' RACE reads into MiXCR, producing one record per CDR3 protein. Of around 340,000 distinct CDR3 sequences in the sample, approximately 15% were seen once. The sequenced sample consisted of blood, either unsorted or a sorted T cell fraction (not recorded which). The receptor source for this set is a male donor with ankylosing spondylitis or in good health (not recorded which). Both conserved end residues are part of each CDR3. The D gene is left open where the match is weak. The size entry is marked missing in some rows and otherwise reads once, few, many or a size class.

d_gene	v_gene	j_gene	abundance	CDR3aa	CDR3nt
-	TRBV5-1	TRBJ2-7	many	CASSLGSSSYEQYF	TGCGCCAGCAGCTTGGGGAGCTCCTCCTACGAGCAGTACTTC
-	TRBV9	TRBJ1-2	-	CASSVESRGYGYTF	TGTGCCAGCAGCGTAGAGAGCAGGGGATATGGCTACACCTTC
-	TRBV2	TRBJ1-5	many	CASRPYNQPQHF	TGTGCCAGCCGACCATACAATCAGCCCCAGCATTTT
-	TRBV3-1	TRBJ1-2	many	CASSQDHRTYWGYTF	TGTGCCAGCAGCCAAGATCATAGAACGTATTGGGGCTACACCTTC
TRBD2	TRBV3-1	TRBJ2-1	few	CASSQDGLADPFSYNEQFF	TGTGCCAGCAGCCAAGATGGCCTAGCGGACCCTTTCTCCTACAATGAGCAGTTCTTC
TRBD2	TRBV29-1	TRBJ2-3	-	CSGRLALAGADTQYF	TGCAGCGGGCGACTGGCATTAGCGGGAGCAGATACGCAGTATTTT
TRBD1	TRBV5-1	TRBJ2-5	few	CASSLQGVQETQYF	TGCGCCAGCAGCCTACAGGGGGTCCAAGAGACCCAGTACTTC
-	TRBV5-1	TRBJ2-3	-	CASSQGIAVASTDTQYF	TGCGCCAGCAGCCAAGGGATTGCGGTCGCTAGCACAGATACGCAGTATTTT
-	TRBV5-6	TRBJ1-2	-	CASSRGEALRETF	TGTGCCAGCAGCAGGGGGGAGGCTCTGAGGGAAACCTTC
-	TRBV5-6	TRBJ1-2	-	CASSRTPQGYTF	TGTGCCAGCAGCCGGACACCCCAGGGCTACACCTTC
TRBD2	TRBV5-1	TRBJ2-3	-	CASGTRSTDTQYF	TGCGCCAGCGGGACTAGGAGCACAGATACGCAGTATTTT
-	TRBV2	TRBJ2-2	-	CASGGQGKAGELFFF	-
TRBD1	TRBV5-1	TRBJ2-2	many	CASSPTGQGGNGELFF	TGCGCCAGCAGCCCAACCGGACAGGGAGGAAACGGGGAGCTGTTTTTT
-	TRBV4-2	TRBJ1-4	-	CASSQDPAPEEKLFF	TGTGCCAGCAGCCAAGATCCGGCACCGGAGGAAAAACTGTTTTTT
TRBD2	TRBV27	TRBJ2-1	-	CASKGGAGGFNEQFF	TGTGCCAGCAAGGGGGGGGCGGGAGGTTTCAATGAGCAGTTCTTC
TRBD1	TRBV6-1	TRBJ2-3	-	CASSTDRGDTQYF	TGTGCCAGCAGTACGGACAGGGGAGATACGCAGTATTTT